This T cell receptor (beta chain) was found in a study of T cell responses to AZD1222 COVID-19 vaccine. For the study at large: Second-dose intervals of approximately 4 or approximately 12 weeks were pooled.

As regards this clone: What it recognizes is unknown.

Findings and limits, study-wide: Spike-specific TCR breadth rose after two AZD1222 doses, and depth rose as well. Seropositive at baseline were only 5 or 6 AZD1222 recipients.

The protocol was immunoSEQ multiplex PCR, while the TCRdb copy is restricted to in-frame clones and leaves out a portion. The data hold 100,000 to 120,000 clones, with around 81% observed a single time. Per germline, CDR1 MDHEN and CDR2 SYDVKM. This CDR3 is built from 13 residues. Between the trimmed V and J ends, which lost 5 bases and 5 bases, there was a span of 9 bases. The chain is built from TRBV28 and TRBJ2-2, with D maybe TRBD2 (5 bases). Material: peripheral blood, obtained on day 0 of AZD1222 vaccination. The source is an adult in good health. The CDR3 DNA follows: TGTGCCAGCAGTCTCCGGGAAACCGGGGAGCTGTTTTTT. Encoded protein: CASSLRETGELFF. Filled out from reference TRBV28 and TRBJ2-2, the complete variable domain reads DVKVTQSSRYLVKRTGEKVFLECVQDMDHENMFWYRQDPGLGLRLIYFSYDVKMKEKGDIPEGYSVSREKKERFSLILESASTNQTSMYLCASSLRETGELFFGEGSRLTVL.